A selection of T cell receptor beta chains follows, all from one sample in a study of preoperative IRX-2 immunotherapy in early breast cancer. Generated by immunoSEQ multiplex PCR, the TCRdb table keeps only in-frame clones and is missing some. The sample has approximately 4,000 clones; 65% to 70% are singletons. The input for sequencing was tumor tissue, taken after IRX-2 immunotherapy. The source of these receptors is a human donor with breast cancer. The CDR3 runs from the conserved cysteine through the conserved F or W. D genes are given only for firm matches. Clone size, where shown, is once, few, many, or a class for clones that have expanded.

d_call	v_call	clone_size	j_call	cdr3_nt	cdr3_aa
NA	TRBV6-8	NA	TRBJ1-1	TGTGCCAGCAGTTCCCTAAGGCAAGGTGGTTCCGCTTTCTTT	CASSSLRQGGSAFF
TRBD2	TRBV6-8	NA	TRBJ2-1	TGTGCCAGCAGTTCCCCCCGGGGGGAGCGGGAGAGCAATGAGCAGTTCTTC	CASSSPRGERESNEQFF
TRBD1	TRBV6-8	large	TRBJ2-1	TGTGCCAGCAGTCGGACAGGGGGATACAATGAGCAGTTCTTC	CASSRTGGYNEQFF
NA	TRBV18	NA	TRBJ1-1	TGTGCCAGCTCACCACCGAGTCAGAAGAACACTGAAGCTTTCTTT	CASSPPSQKNTEAFF
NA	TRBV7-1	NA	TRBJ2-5	TGTGCCAGCAGCTTATCCCTGGGGGAGACCCAGTACTTC	CASSLSLGETQYF
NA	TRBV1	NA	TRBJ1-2	TGCGCCAGCAGCCAAGACGTCAGCCAGGGAGGCAGCTATGGCTACACCTTC	CASSQDVSQGGSYGYTF
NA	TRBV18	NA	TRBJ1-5	TGTGCCAGCTCACCGACGGACGGAGGAAATCAGCCCCAGCATTTT	CASSPTDGGNQPQHF
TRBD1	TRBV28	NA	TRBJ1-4	TGTGCCAGCAGTTTGTTGACAGGGAGGGGTGAAAAACTGTTTTTT	CASSLLTGRGEKLFF
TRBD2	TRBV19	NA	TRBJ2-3	TGTGCCAGTATCAGCGGGGGCGCTGGGGATACGCAGTATTTT	CASISGGAGDTQYF
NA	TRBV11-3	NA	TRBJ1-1	TGTGCCAGCAGCTCGATAAGGCGTTCTCAGTGGGACACTGAAGCTTTCTTT	CASSSIRRSQWDTEAFF
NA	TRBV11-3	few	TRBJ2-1	TGTGCCAGCAGCTGGACGAGCTCCTACAATGAGCAGTTCTTC	CASSWTSSYNEQFF
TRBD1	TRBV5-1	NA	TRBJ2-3	TGCGCCAGCAGCAAACAGGGGCCTAGCACAGATACGCAGTATTTT	CASSKQGPSTDTQYF
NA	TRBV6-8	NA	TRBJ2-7	TGTGCCAGCACCGGGACTTCTCTTTACGAGCAGTACTTC	CASTGTSLYEQYF
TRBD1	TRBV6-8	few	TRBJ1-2	TGTGCCAGCAGTACTCGGACAGGGGCAACCTATGGCTACACCTTC	CASSTRTGATYGYTF
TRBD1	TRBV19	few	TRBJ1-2	TGTGCCAGTAGTATACAGGACAGGGGGCCGTATGGCTACACCTTC	CASSIQDRGPYGYTF
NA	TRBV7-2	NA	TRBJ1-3	TGTGCCAGCAGCTTCAGGGGAGGAAACACCATATATTTT	CASSFRGGNTIYF
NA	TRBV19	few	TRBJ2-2	TGTGCCAGTAGCGGACAGTCGAACACCGGGGAGCTGTTTTTT	CASSGQSNTGELFF
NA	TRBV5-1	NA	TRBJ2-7	TGCGCCAGCAGCTTGGTGGGCGCTAGCTCCTACGAGCAGTACTTC	CASSLVGASSYEQYF
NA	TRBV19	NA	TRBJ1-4	TGTGCCAGTAGTACCTCGACCGTGGGACTGTTTTTT	CASSTSTVGLFF
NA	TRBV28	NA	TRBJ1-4	TGTGCCATTCAAAGCCCAACTAATGAAAAACTGTTTTTT	CAIQSPTNEKLFF
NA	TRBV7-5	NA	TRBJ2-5	TGTGCCAGCAGCCACAGCGGGGGAATCCAAGAGATCCAGTACTTC	CASSHSGGIQEIQYF
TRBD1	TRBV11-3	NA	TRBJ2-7	TGTGCCAGCAGTCCTAACGACAGGGGACACGAGCAGTACTTC	CASSPNDRGHEQYF
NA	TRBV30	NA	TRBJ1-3	TGTGCCTGGAGTCCCAACTCGTTCTCTGGAAACACCATATATTTT	CAWSPNSFSGNTIYF
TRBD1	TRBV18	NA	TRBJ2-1	TGTGCCAGCTCAGAACAGGGGGCCTTGTACAATGAGCAGTTCTTC	CASSEQGALYNEQFF
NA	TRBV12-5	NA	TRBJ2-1	TGTGCTAGCGGGAGCACCTACAATGAGCAGTTCTTC	CASGSTYNEQFF
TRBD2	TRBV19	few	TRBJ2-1	TGTGCCAGTAGCCTTAGCGGGAGCTCCTACAATGAGCAGTTCTTC	CASSLSGSSYNEQFF
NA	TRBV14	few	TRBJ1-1	TGTGCCAGCAGCATCCACAGGGACACTGAAGCTTTCTTT	CASSIHRDTEAFF
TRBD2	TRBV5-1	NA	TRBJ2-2	TGCGCCAGCAGCATGCTAGCGGGAGGTCTTGCCGGGGAGCTGTTTTTT	CASSMLAGGLAGELFF
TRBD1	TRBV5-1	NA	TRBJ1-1	TGCGCCAGCAGCACATGGACAGGGGGATATAACACTGAAGCTTTCTTT	CASSTWTGGYNTEAFF
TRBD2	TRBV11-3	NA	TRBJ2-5	TGTGCCAGCAGCCCCGCAGCGGGAGGCCACGGGGAGACCCAGTACTTC	CASSPAAGGHGETQYF
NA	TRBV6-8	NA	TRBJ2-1	TGTGCCAGCAATGGGTCCCCCTCCTACAATGAGCAGTTCTTC	CASNGSPSYNEQFF
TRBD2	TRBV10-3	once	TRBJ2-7	TGTGCCATCAGTGAGTTAGGACTAGCCTACGAGCAGTACTTC	CAISELGLAYEQYF
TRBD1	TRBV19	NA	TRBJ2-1	TGTGCCAGTCGGACCGGGACAGTCTACAATGAGCAGTTCTTC	CASRTGTVYNEQFF
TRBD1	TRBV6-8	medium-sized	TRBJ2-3	TGTGCCAGCTTTCGTACAGGGGGAAGCACAGATACGCAGTATTTT	CASFRTGGSTDTQYF
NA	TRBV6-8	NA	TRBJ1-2	TGTGCCAGCAGTTATGCCGTTTCGGGTGGCTACACCTTC	CASSYAVSGGYTF
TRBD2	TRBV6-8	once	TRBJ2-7	TGTGCCATCAAGGAAGACGGACTAGCTGGCGGGAGCTCCTACGAGCAGTACTTC	CAIKEDGLAGGSSYEQYF
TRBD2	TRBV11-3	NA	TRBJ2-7	TGTGCCAGCAGCTCCGGACTAGCGGCTTACTACGAGCAGTACTTC	CASSSGLAAYYEQYF
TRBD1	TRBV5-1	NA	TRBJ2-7	TGCGCCAGCAGCCGGGGACAGGGCACCTACGAGCAGTACTTC	CASSRGQGTYEQYF
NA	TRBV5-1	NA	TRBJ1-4	TGCGCCAGCAGCTTGGAACGGAGTAATGAAAAACTGTTTTTT	CASSLERSNEKLFF
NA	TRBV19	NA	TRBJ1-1	TGTGCCAGTAGTACGGGGGGCGCCCCTTTTAAGGCTTTCTTT	CASSTGGAPFKAFF
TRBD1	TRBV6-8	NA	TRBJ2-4	TGTGCCAGCAGATCCGACAGGGGGCAAAACATTCAGTACTTC	CASRSDRGQNIQYF
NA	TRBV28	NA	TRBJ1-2	TGTGCCAGCAGCCCGGGACGGGGACACGGATATGGCTACACCTTC	CASSPGRGHGYGYTF
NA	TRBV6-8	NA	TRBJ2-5	TGTGCCAGCAGGAGCGACTACACATCGACCCAGTACTTC	CASRSDYTSTQYF